A single sample is the source of the 4 T cell receptor beta chains below, sequenced in a study of blood T cell repertoires in COVID-19. Repertoires were generated with immunoSEQ multiplex PCR, while TCRdb's copy carries only in-frame clones and drops some. The repertoire has about 180,000 clones, 80% to 90% of them found once; the top ten carry approximately 11%. The sequenced material came from peripheral blood. All receptors derive from a human donor with active or convalescent COVID-19. The donor label of this sample is uncertain.

This chain links TRBV19 with TRBJ1-5, with no clear D. This CDR3 is built from 14 residues. Per the germline V gene, CDR1 is LNHDA and CDR2 is SQIVND (reference sequence). V lost 7 bases to trimming and J lost 9 bases, with 19 bases between them. Here the CDR3 reads CASISRPREGPQHF. In DNA, the CDR3 is TGTGCCAGTATTAGCAGGCCTCGGGAAGGGCCCCAGCATTTT.

The V and J genes are TRBV5-5 and TRBJ2-7, with D maybe TRBD1 (5 bases). Trimming stripped 0 bases from V and 2 bases from J, with 6 bases between. The germline gives CDR1 SGHKS, CDR2 YYEKEE (reference sequence). The CDR3 is 13 amino acids. The CDR3 nucleotides read TGTGCCAGCAGCTTGGACAGGACCTACGAGCAGTACTTC. Translating gives CASSLDRTYEQYF.

CDR3 sequence reads: CASSLYGLAGAGTDTQYF. DNA for the CDR3: TGTGCCAGCAGTTTATACGGACTAGCGGGGGCGGGCACAGATACGCAGTATTTT. This chain joins TRBV28 and TRBJ2-3; 13 bases fit TRBD2. Losses at the gene ends were 1 base for V and 1 base for J; bases not matched to a gene: 5. This CDR3 region has 18 residues. Germline V CDR1 and CDR2: MDHEN, SYDVKM.

The chain uses TRBV30 and TRBJ2-1; D possibly corresponds to TRBD2 (6 bases). CDR1 and CDR2 from the germline V gene are GTSNPN and SVGIG (reference sequence). Trimming stripped 0 bases from V and 4 bases from J, with 13 bases between. The CDR3 is 15 amino acids. In DNA form, the CDR3 reads TGTGCCTGGAGTGTACAGGCGGGGACTTACAATGAGCAGTTCTTC. This translates into CAWSVQAGTYNEQFF.